This T cell receptor beta chain was recovered during a study of T-cell reconstitution after alpha-beta-depleted transplantation in children. Study-level points and caveats: One year after transplant, T-cell counts and diversity came mostly from newly produced T cells. The origin of high day-60 TCRbeta diversity in some patients lay in surviving recipient T cells and thymic progenitors. Expanded graft clones, several hundred of them, were reportedly the source of alpha-beta T cells about two months after transplant.

This clonotype occurred many times. Its cognate antigen is unknown. Germline CDR1 is SGHRS and CDR2 is YFSETQ. CDR3 length: 14 amino acids. V lost 6 bases to trimming and J lost 7 bases; unmatched junction nucleotides: 2. Preparation of the TCRbeta library used unique molecular identifiers. MiXCR, run by TCRdb on the PCR reads, gives a single entry per CDR3 protein. The sample lists about 20,000 distinct CDR3 sequences, under 15% occurring once. The receptor comes from a female patient between 2 and 15 years old who had a stem cell transplant for congenital amegakaryocytic thrombocytopenia, so the T cells may come from the graft donor. The sequencing used PBMCs, mostly from graft donor cells, collected 60 days after TCRalphabeta/CD19-depleted stem cell transplant. This sequence joins TRBV5-1 and TRBJ2-1, with 15 positions matching TRBD2. CDR3 protein: CASKGTSGRNEQFF. CDR3 in DNA: TGCGCCAGCAAGGGGACTAGCGGGAGGAATGAGCAGTTCTTC. The variable domain in full, with the rest retrieved from reference TRBV5-1 and TRBJ2-1, is KAGVTQTPRYLIKTRGQQVTLSCSPISGHRSVSWYQQTPGQGLQFLFEYFSETQRNKGNFPGRFSGRQFSNSRSEMNVSTLELGDSALYLCASKGTSGRNEQFFGPGTRLTVL.